This TCR beta chain was captured in a study of blood T cell repertoires in COVID-19. Turning to the study itself: Samples representing acute and convalescent COVID-19 were sourced from the United States, Italy and Spain. PBMCs, B-cell-depleted T cells, or T cells were the source of the cDNA or gDNA that made up the material.

CDR3 length equals 16 residues. V was pared by 3 bases and J by 7 bases, with 7 bases of the junction left unmatched. CDR1 is SGHAT, CDR2 FQNNGV, per germline. Profiling relied on immunoSEQ multiplex PCR, and the TCRdb table lists in-frame clones only, not all of them. Altogether over 200,000 clones are present, more than 85% being singletons, with the ten largest covering about 1.9%. The sample taken for sequencing was peripheral blood. This receptor was identified in a man aged 35 to 55 with active or convalescent COVID-19. The chain is built from TRBV11-2 and TRBJ2-1, with 12 bases identical to TRBD2. DNA for the CDR3: TGTGCCAGCAGCTTCATGACTAGCGGGAGTGGGAATGAGCAGTTCTTC. Translation: CASSFMTSGSGNEQFF.